This T cell receptor beta chain was captured by sequencing in a study of regulatory T cells in long-lasting Graves disease. Study details: Graves' patients diagnosed newly had used antithyroid drugs under 3 months.

CDR3-region Arm-PCR and iRepertoire HTBI primers produced the TCR beta libraries. TCRdb reprocessed the multiplex PCR reads with MiXCR, giving one entry per CDR3 protein. This repertoire shows 440,000 or so distinct CDR3 sequences, 14% to 15% found once; its top ten account for approximately 15%. The sample holds a few counts of this clonotype. Given the absence of the conserved phenylalanine or tryptophan at the CDR3 end, a read error is likely. J lost 2 bases, V lost 6 bases, and 2 bases had no gene match. Looked up from germline, CDR1 is MDHEN and CDR2 is SYDVKM. This CDR3 contains 13 residues. The sample's time point: newly diagnosed GD, antithyroid drugs for less than 3 months. Preparation of the TCR library used RNA extracted from PBMCs. The peripheral blood volume drawn was roughly 9.9 milliliters, and it was collected into EDTA tubes. The same sample was also studied in work on T cells in Graves' hyperthyroidism and ophthalmopathy. As reported in that work: Stable hyperthyroidism: no ophthalmopathy progression over 18 months of follow-up. TCR CDR3 underwent first-round RT-PCR with the HTBI primer set.

The sample consisted of peripheral blood mononuclear cells (PBMCs), taken at new diagnosis, from a patient treated with antithyroid drugs. This TCR was recovered from a woman between 25 and 40 years old with Graves disease. This chain links TRBV28 with TRBJ2-7; TRBD2 matches at 9 bases. In DNA form, the CDR3 reads TGTGCCAGCAGGGCTAGCGGGGCCTACGAGCAGTACTCC. It specifies CASRASGAYEQYS.